This TCR beta chain comes out of a study of T cell repertoires in cytomegalovirus infection. About the study: Selected CMV epitopes included recently identified HLA-C-restricted ones as well as well-studied HLA-B-restricted ones. The public TCR beta signatures pointed to both CMV infection and matching HLA type.

CDR1 and CDR2 (germline): WSHSY, SAAADI. The CDR3 runs to 15 residues. Between the trimmed V and J ends, which lost 4 bases and 3 bases, there was a span of 13 bases. Concerning this clonotype: The antigen is not known.

TCRdb re-analysed the reads in MiXCR, keeping a single row per CDR3 protein. In the table there are 900,000 to 950,000 distinct CDR3 sequences, around 30% of which are singletons. General study findings and limits: Identification of carriers of CMV plus the relevant HLA was achieved through cumulative public TCR beta family frequency. The response measured ex vivo was dominated by TCR beta clonotypes (HLA-C-restricted and CMV-specific).

This receptor was obtained from a human donor in good health (CMV status not recorded). Some clones in this sample may be carry-over from other donors' samples. The V gene is TRBV10-2, the J gene TRBJ2-1; D is undetermined. The input for sequencing was cultured CD8+ T cells from PBMCs, taken from culture after CMV antigen stimulation. The CDR3 DNA reads as TGCGCCAGCAGTGTGACCCCGGTGCGCTACAATGAGCAGTTCTTC. Amino acids: CASSVTPVRYNEQFF.